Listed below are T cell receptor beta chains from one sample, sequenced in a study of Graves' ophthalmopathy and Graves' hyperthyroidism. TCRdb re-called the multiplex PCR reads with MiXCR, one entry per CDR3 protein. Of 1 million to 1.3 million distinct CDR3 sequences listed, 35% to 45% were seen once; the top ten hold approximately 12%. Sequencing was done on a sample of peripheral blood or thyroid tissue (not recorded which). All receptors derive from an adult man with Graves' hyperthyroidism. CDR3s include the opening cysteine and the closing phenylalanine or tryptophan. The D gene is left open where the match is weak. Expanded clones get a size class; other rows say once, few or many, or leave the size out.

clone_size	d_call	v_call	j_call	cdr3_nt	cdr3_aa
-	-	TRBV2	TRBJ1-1	TGTGCCAGCAGCCGCCGACATGAAGCTTTCTTT	CASSRRHEAFF
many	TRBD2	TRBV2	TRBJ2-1	TGTGCCAGCAGGGTAGCGGGAGGGTACAATGAGCAGTTCTTC	CASRVAGGYNEQFF
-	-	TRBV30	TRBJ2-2	TGTGCCTGGGTACTAGACACCTTCACCGGGGAGCTGTTTTTT	CAWVLDTFTGELFF
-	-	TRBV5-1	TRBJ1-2	TGCGCCAGCAGCTTGGAGGGCCCCCTTGATGGCTACACCTTC	CASSLEGPLDGYTF
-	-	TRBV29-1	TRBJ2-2	TGCAGCCACGGGACGCGGATCGCCGGGGAGCTGTTTTTT	CSHGTRIAGELFF
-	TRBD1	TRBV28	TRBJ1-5	TGTGCCAGCAGTTGGGGACAGGGACTAGGCAATCAGCCCCAGCATTTT	CASSWGQGLGNQPQHF
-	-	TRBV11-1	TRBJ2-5	TGTGCCAGCAGCTTCGCGAGGGTCCAGGGAGAGACCCAGTACTTC	CASSFARVQGETQYF
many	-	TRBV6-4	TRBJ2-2	TGTGCCAGCAGCCCCCGGGGGGCGGACACCGGGGAGCTGTTTTTT	CASSPRGADTGELFF
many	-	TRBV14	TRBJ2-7	TGTGCCAGCAGCCAAGATTTTCCCTACGAGCAGTACTTC	CASSQDFPYEQYF
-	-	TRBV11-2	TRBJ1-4	TGTGCCAGCAGCCCCAGCGGGAGGGGGGCAGGTGAAAAACTGTTTTTT	CASSPSGRGAGEKLFF
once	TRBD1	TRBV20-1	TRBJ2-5	TGCAGTGCTAGAGTCGGGACAGGGCAAGAGACCCAGTACTTC	CSARVGTGQETQYF
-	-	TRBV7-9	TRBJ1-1	TGTGCCAGCAGACCCGGACGCGCTGAAGCTTTCTTT	CASRPGRAEAFF
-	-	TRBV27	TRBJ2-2	-	CASILGGELFF
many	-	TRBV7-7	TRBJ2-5	TGTGCCAGCAGCTGGACAGCAAAAGAGACCCAGTACTTC	CASSWTAKETQYF
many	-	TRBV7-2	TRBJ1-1	TGTGCCAGCAGCTTAGAGGGCAGGAGGAACACTGAAGCTTTCTTT	CASSLEGRRNTEAFF
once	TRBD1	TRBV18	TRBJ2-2	TGTGCCAGCTCACCACTTGACAGGGGTGGATCCGGGGAGCTGTTTTTT	CASSPLDRGGSGELFF
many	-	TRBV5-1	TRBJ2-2	TGCGCCAGCAGCTTGTCCGGCGACCGCACCGGGGAGCTGTTTTTT	CASSLSGDRTGELFF
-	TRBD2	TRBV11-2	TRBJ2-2	TGTGCCAGCAGCCCGACTAGCGGGAGTCTCAGCGGGGAGCTGTTTTTT	CASSPTSGSLSGELFF
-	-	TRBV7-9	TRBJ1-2	TGTGCCGCCGACGGATCTGGCTACACCTTC	CAADGSGYTF
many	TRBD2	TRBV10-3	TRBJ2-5	TGTGCCGTTCTCGGGAGGGGTGAGACCCAGTACTTC	CAVLGRGETQYF
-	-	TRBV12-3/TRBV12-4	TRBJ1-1	TGTGCCAGCAGCCCCGGTCTTAGTTCTGCCGGCGAGATCTTT	CASSPGLSSAGEIF
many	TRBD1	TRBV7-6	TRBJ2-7	TGTGCCAGCAGCCAAGGACAGGGGACTTACGAGCAGTACTTC	CASSQGQGTYEQYF
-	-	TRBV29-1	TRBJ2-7	TGCAGCGTTGCAGGGGGAGCGGGGGCCCTCGACTCCCGAACCTACGAGCAGTACTTC	CSVAGGAGALDSRTYEQYF
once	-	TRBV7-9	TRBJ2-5	TGTGCCAGCAGCGGGGGGACCCACGAGACCCAGTACTTC	CASSGGTHETQYF
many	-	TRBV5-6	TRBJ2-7	TGTGCCAGCAGTACGGGCCGGGCTGGCCAGCAGTACTTC	CASSTGRAGQQYF
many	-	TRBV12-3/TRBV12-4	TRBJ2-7	TGTGCCAGCAACTTTCAAGTGGGGGCCTACGAGCAGTACTTC	CASNFQVGAYEQYF
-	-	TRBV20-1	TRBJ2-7	TGCAGTGCTAGGGACAGCCATTTCTACGAGCAGTACTTC	CSARDSHFYEQYF
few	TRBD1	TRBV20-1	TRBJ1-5	TGCAGTGCTAGTGACCAGGGACAGAGAGATCAGCCCCATCATTTT	CSASDQGQRDQPHHF
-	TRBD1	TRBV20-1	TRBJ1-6	TGCAGTGCTAGAGTGCAGGGGGCTAGCTCCTATAGTTCACCCCTCCACTTT	CSARVQGASSYSSPLHF
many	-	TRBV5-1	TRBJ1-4	TGCGCCAGCAGCCCCGAGGGCAGGGAATACGAAAAACTGTTTTTT	CASSPEGREYEKLFF
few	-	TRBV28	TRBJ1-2	TGTGCCAGCAGCCGAGGCGGGGCCCGTTCGAATGGGAACTATGGCTACACCTTC	CASSRGGARSNGNYGYTF
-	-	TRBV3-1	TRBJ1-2	TGTGCCAGCAGCCAAGAGCCACCTAACTATGGCTACACCTTC	CASSQEPPNYGYTF
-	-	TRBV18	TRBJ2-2	TGTGCCAGCTCACCACTTCACGAGCTCGCCGGGGAGCTGTTTTTT	CASSPLHELAGELFF
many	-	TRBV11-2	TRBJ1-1	TGTGCCAGCAGCTTAGCAGGGGAAACGACTGAAGCTTTCTTT	CASSLAGETTEAFF
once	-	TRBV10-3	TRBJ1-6	TGTGCCATCAGGGGGGGATCACCCCTCCACTTT	CAIRGGSPLHF
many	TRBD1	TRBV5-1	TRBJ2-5	TGCGCCAGCAGCGCCGGACAGGGACGAGAGACCCAGTACTTC	CASSAGQGRETQYF
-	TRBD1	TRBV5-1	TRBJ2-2	TGCGCCAGCAGCCCCCGACAGGGTGACGGGGAGCTGTTTTTT	CASSPRQGDGELFF
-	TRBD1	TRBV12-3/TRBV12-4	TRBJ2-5	TGTGCCAGCAGTGCCTACTTTCCGGGACAGGGGAGACAAGAGACCCAGTACTTC	CASSAYFPGQGRQETQYF
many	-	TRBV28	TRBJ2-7	TGTGCCAGCAGACGACAGCCCTACGAGCAGTACTTC	CASRRQPYEQYF
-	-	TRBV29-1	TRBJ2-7	TGCAGCGTCATCGAGACGTACTTC	CSVIETYF
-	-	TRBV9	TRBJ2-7	TGTGCCAGCAGCGTAGGTCTAGCTGTCTACGAGCAGTACTTC	CASSVGLAVYEQYF
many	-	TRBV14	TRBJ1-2	TGTGCTTCAAGGCCGGGGGCGAACTATGGCTACACCTTC	CASRPGANYGYTF
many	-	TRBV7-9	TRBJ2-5	TGTGCCAGCAGCAATTACCGGGTCGGCGAGACCCAGTACTTC	CASSNYRVGETQYF
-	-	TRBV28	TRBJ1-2	TGTGCCAGCAGTTCCGTTACAGGGAATGTCTATGGCTACACCTTC	CASSSVTGNVYGYTF